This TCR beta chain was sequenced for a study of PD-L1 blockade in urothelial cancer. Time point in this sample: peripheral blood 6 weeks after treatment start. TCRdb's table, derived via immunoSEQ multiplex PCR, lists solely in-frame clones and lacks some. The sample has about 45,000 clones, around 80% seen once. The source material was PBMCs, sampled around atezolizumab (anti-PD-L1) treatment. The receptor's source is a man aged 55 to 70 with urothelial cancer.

The CDR3 region is CASSSGTSGDTQYF. The CDR3 DNA reads TGTGCCAGCAGCTCTGGGACTAGCGGAGATACGCAGTATTTT. The V gene is TRBV7-6, the J gene TRBJ2-3; 11 bases agree with TRBD2. The CDR3 consists of 14 residues. Germline values: CDR1 SGHVS, CDR2 FNYEAQ. The trim removed 4 bases at V and 5 bases at J, leaving 2 bases unmatched.